This is a list of T cell receptor beta chains from one sample in a study of blood T cells in healthy people across ages. TCRdb reprocessed the 5' RACE reads via MiXCR and lists one record per CDR3 protein. Here the sample spans about 500,000 distinct CDR3 sequences, approximately 25% being singletons. A further study also used this sample, focusing on T cells of mothers and their children.

The sample taken for sequencing was blood. These receptors were obtained from a boy aged 10-17 years in good health. The CDR3 runs from the conserved cysteine through the conserved F or W. D genes are given only for firm matches. Some rows mark clone size as missing; the rest say once, few, many or name a class of expanded clone.

V: TRBV9
length: 15
size: few
J: TRBJ1-1
D: TRBD1
CDR3: CASSVRGQDNTEAFF
DNA: TGTGCCAGCAGCGTAAGGGGGCAGGACAACACTGAAGCTTTCTTT

V: TRBV6-5
length: 13
size: many
J: TRBJ2-7
D: .
CDR3: CASSYSDSYEQYF
DNA: TGTGCCAGCAGTTATTCCGACAGCTACGAGCAGTACTTC

V: TRBV7-9
length: 13
size: .
J: TRBJ1-4
D: TRBD1
CDR3: CASSQGEEEKLFF
DNA: TGTGCCAGCAGCCAGGGGGAAGAGGAAAAACTGTTTTTT

V: TRBV6-2/TRBV6-3
length: 16
size: .
J: TRBJ2-1
D: .
CDR3: CASSSRDPSSYNEQFF
DNA: TGTGCCAGCAGTTCGCGGGACCCGAGCTCCTACAATGAGCAGTTCTTC

V: TRBV2
length: 14
size: few
J: TRBJ1-2
D: .
CDR3: CASSEVGLNYGYTF
DNA: TGTGCCAGCAGTGAAGTCGGTCTTAACTATGGCTACACCTTC

V: TRBV28
length: 16
size: few
J: TRBJ2-7
D: TRBD1
CDR3: CASRQPYRDSSYEQYF
DNA: TGTGCCAGCAGGCAACCCTACCGGGACAGCTCCTACGAGCAGTACTTC

V: TRBV25-1
length: 16
size: few
J: TRBJ2-7
D: TRBD1
CDR3: CASSESLGTGQYEQYF
DNA: TGTGCCAGCAGTGAATCTTTAGGGACAGGGCAATACGAGCAGTACTTC

V: TRBV4-3
length: 15
size: once
J: TRBJ2-2
D: .
CDR3: CASSQVRQPTGELFF
DNA: TGCGCCAGCAGCCAGGTGCGACAGCCCACCGGGGAGCTGTTTTTT

V: TRBV6-5
length: 13
size: .
J: TRBJ2-7
D: .
CDR3: CASTHSWDGEQYF
DNA: TGTGCCAGCACTCATTCCTGGGACGGCGAGCAGTACTTC

V: TRBV3-1
length: 16
size: .
J: TRBJ2-7
D: TRBD2
CDR3: CASSHRHGQGGYEQYF
DNA: TGTGCCAGCAGCCACAGACATGGGCAGGGAGGGTACGAGCAGTACTTC

V: TRBV6-5
length: 15
size: .
J: TRBJ2-3
D: .
CDR3: CASSYGLVNTDTQYF
DNA: TGTGCCAGCAGTTACGGGCTCGTGAACACAGATACGCAGTATTTT

V: TRBV11-2
length: 14
size: .
J: TRBJ2-7
D: .
CDR3: CASSLELASYEQYF
DNA: TGTGCCAGCAGCTTAGAACTGGCCTCCTACGAGCAGTACTTC

V: TRBV12-3/TRBV12-4
length: 13
size: few
J: TRBJ1-2
D: .
CDR3: CASSPSANYGCTF
DNA: TGTGCCAGCAGTCCCAGTGCTAACTATGGCTGCACCTTC

V: TRBV28
length: 15
size: few
J: TRBJ2-2
D: TRBD2
CDR3: CASSLAGRGVGELFF
DNA: TGTGCCAGCAGTTTGGCGGGCCGGGGGGTAGGGGAGCTGTTTTTT

V: TRBV20-1
length: 13
size: .
J: TRBJ1-4
D: .
CDR3: CSASQGSNEKLFF
DNA: TGCAGTGCTAGCCAGGGATCAAATGAAAAACTGTTTTTT

V: TRBV18
length: 15
size: few
J: TRBJ2-5
D: TRBD1
CDR3: CASSRDRGYAETQYF
DNA: TGTGCCAGCTCACGGGACAGGGGTTACGCGGAGACCCAGTACTTC

V: TRBV20-1
length: 13
size: .
J: TRBJ2-7
D: .
CDR3: CSARGGHGYEQYF
DNA: TGCAGTGCTAGAGGGGGACACGGGTACGAGCAGTACTTC

V: TRBV24-1
length: 14
size: few
J: TRBJ2-4
D: TRBD1
CDR3: CATSDMGQGNIQYF
DNA: TGTGCCACCAGTGACATGGGACAGGGAAACATTCAGTACTTC

V: TRBV4-1
length: 15
size: .
J: TRBJ2-6
D: .
CDR3: CASSLNAAGANVLTF
DNA: TGCGCCAGCAGCCTAAACGCAGCTGGGGCCAACGTCCTGACTTTC

V: TRBV5-1
length: 15
size: .
J: TRBJ2-3
D: .
CDR3: CASSLSSTISDTQYF
DNA: TGCGCCAGCAGCTTGTCTAGCACAATCTCAGATACGCAGTATTTT

V: TRBV7-8
length: 16
size: .
J: TRBJ1-4
D: .
CDR3: CASSPGWGEFIEKLFF
DNA: TGTGCCAGCAGCCCAGGTTGGGGGGAGTTTATAGAAAAACTGTTTTTT

V: TRBV5-3
length: 16
size: .
J: TRBJ2-2
D: .
CDR3: CARSFQTGPSTGELFF
DNA: TGTGCCAGAAGCTTTCAGACAGGCCCCAGCACCGGGGAGCTGTTTTTT

V: TRBV29-1
length: 14
size: .
J: TRBJ2-5
D: .
CDR3: CSVEDRGRGSPGNF
DNA: TGCAGCGTTGAAGATCGGGGAAGGGGCAGTCCGGGGAACTTC

V: TRBV7-2
length: 13
size: .
J: TRBJ1-1
D: .
CDR3: CASSLHQNAEAFF
DNA: TGTGCCAGCAGCCTCCATCAGAACGCTGAAGCTTTCTTT

V: TRBV5-5
length: 15
size: .
J: TRBJ2-7
D: TRBD1
CDR3: CASSINRDRAYEQYF
DNA: TGTGCCAGCAGCATTAACCGGGACAGAGCCTACGAGCAGTACTTC

V: TRBV20-1
length: 15
size: .
J: TRBJ2-3
D: TRBD2
CDR3: CSARGSSGRVDTQYF
DNA: TGCAGTGCTAGAGGGTCTAGCGGGAGAGTCGATACGCAGTATTTT

V: TRBV12-3/TRBV12-4
length: 14
size: .
J: TRBJ1-3
D: .
CDR3: CASTWTSSGNTIYF
DNA: TGTGCCAGCACCTGGACGAGCAGTGGAAACACCATATATTTT

V: TRBV7-3
length: 15
size: .
J: TRBJ2-3
D: .
CDR3: CASSLSGTLTDTQYF
DNA: TGTGCCAGCAGCTTATCAGGGACCCTCACAGATACGCAGTATTTT

V: TRBV20-1
length: 15
size: few
J: TRBJ1-4
D: TRBD1
CDR3: CSASKQGAGNEKLFF
DNA: TGCAGTGCTAGTAAACAGGGGGCGGGAAATGAAAAACTGTTTTTT

V: TRBV27
length: 15
size: many
J: TRBJ1-5
D: .
CDR3: CASSLEGRSNQPQHF
DNA: TGTGCCAGCAGTTTAGAGGGTAGGAGCAATCAGCCCCAGCATTTT

V: TRBV20-1
length: 13
size: .
J: TRBJ1-2
D: TRBD1
CDR3: CSASSRGYYGYTF
DNA: TGCAGTGCTAGTTCCAGGGGGTACTATGGCTACACCTTC

V: TRBV13
length: 15
size: .
J: TRBJ2-5
D: TRBD1
CDR3: CASGLGTGRQETQYF
DNA: TGTGCCAGCGGCTTAGGGACAGGGAGACAAGAGACCCAGTACTTC

V: TRBV4-3
length: 17
size: few
J: TRBJ2-1
D: TRBD2
CDR3: CASSQDRGLAGGHGEFF
DNA: TGCGCCAGCAGCCAGGACCGGGGACTAGCGGGAGGACATGGCGAATTCTTC

V: TRBV20-1
length: 12
size: .
J: TRBJ2-5
D: .
CDR3: CSALPGPETQYF
DNA: TGCAGTGCTCTTCCCGGGCCGGAGACCCAGTACTTC

V: TRBV28
length: 15
size: few
J: TRBJ1-2
D: TRBD1
CDR3: CASSLRDRGLYGYTF
DNA: TGTGCCAGCAGTCTCCGGGACAGGGGCCTCTATGGCTACACCTTC

V: TRBV6-1
length: 12
size: .
J: TRBJ2-7
D: .
CDR3: CASIRDVYEQYF
DNA: TGTGCCAGCATACGGGACGTATACGAGCAGTACTTC

V: TRBV7-9
length: 15
size: .
J: TRBJ1-4
D: TRBD1
CDR3: CASSYTGGVTEKLFF
DNA: TGTGCCAGCAGTTATACAGGGGGCGTTACTGAAAAACTGTTTTTT

V: TRBV7-2
length: 14
size: .
J: TRBJ2-5
D: .
CDR3: CASSFSGVQETQYF
DNA: TGTGCCAGCAGCTTCTCGGGGGTACAAGAGACCCAGTACTTC

V: TRBV9
length: 16
size: .
J: TRBJ2-4
D: TRBD2
CDR3: CASSQASRGDKNIQYF
DNA: TGTGCCAGCAGCCAAGCGTCGCGGGGGGACAAAAACATTCAGTACTTC

V: TRBV4-3
length: 15
size: .
J: TRBJ2-7
D: TRBD1
CDR3: CASSHGQGSSYEQYF
DNA: TGCGCCAGCAGCCACGGACAGGGAAGCTCCTACGAGCAGTACTTC

V: TRBV27
length: 13
size: few
J: TRBJ2-3
D: .
CDR3: CASSLDPLGTQYF
DNA: TGTGCCAGCAGTTTAGACCCCTTGGGAACGCAGTATTTT

V: TRBV5-1
length: 17
size: .
J: TRBJ1-6
D: TRBD1
CDR3: CASSLLVRTGNNSPLHF
DNA: TGCGCCAGCAGCCTATTGGTCCGGACAGGGAACAATTCACCCCTCCACTTT

V: TRBV4-3
length: 17
size: few
J: TRBJ1-5
D: .
CDR3: CASSPDTGTATRWPQHF
DNA: TGCGCCAGCAGCCCGGATACCGGGACTGCTACGAGATGGCCCCAGCATTTT

V: TRBV29-1
length: 13
size: few
J: TRBJ1-2
D: .
CDR3: CSANWGPRGGYTF
DNA: TGCAGCGCGAACTGGGGGCCTCGGGGTGGCTACACCTTC

V: TRBV7-3
length: 15
size: few
J: TRBJ2-3
D: TRBD1
CDR3: CASSSGQVPTDTQYF
DNA: TGTGCCAGCAGCTCTGGACAGGTACCCACAGATACGCAGTATTTT

V: TRBV6-4
length: 13
size: many
J: TRBJ2-1
D: .
CDR3: CASSDSIHNEQFF
DNA: TGTGCCAGCAGTGACTCGATTCACAATGAGCAGTTCTTC

V: TRBV24-1
length: 15
size: .
J: TRBJ2-5
D: .
CDR3: CATSDLGNSQETQYF
DNA: TGTGCCACCAGTGATTTGGGCAACTCCCAAGAGACCCAGTACTTC

V: TRBV7-8
length: 16
size: few
J: TRBJ1-4
D: .
CDR3: CASSFIGGTLREKLFF
DNA: TGTGCCAGCAGTTTCATAGGAGGGACGCTACGGGAAAAACTGTTTTTT

V: TRBV4-3
length: 16
size: many
J: TRBJ2-1
D: TRBD2
CDR3: CASSHPGASGNNEQFF
DNA: TGCGCCAGCAGCCATCCCGGGGCTAGCGGGAACAATGAGCAGTTCTTC

V: TRBV6-6
length: 11
size: few
J: TRBJ1-4
D: .
CDR3: CASNQAEKLFF
DNA: TGTGCCAGCAACCAGGCTGAAAAACTGTTTTTT

V: TRBV6-2/TRBV6-3
length: 16
size: few
J: TRBJ2-3
D: TRBD2
CDR3: CASSRRLASSTDTRYF
DNA: TGTGCCAGCAGCCGCAGACTAGCGTCTAGCACAGATACGCGGTATTTT

V: TRBV20-1
length: 13
size: .
J: TRBJ1-2
D: .
CDR3: CSAGDTTNYGYTF
DNA: TGCAGTGCCGGGGACACGACTAACTATGGCTACACCTTC

V: TRBV12-3/TRBV12-4
length: 16
size: .
J: TRBJ2-7
D: TRBD2
CDR3: CASSPRASGGSYEQYF
DNA: TGTGCCAGCAGCCCGAGGGCTAGCGGGGGGTCCTACGAGCAGTACTTC